This record concerns one T cell receptor (beta chain) sequence. Antigen specificity is unknown. A junction boundary mismatches the germline segment, possibly from a read error. Donors were systemically healthy Caucasian individuals from Russia aged 6 to 90 years. At least 6 million PBMCs were isolated per sample. Per the germline V gene, CDR1 is SGHTA and CDR2 is FQGTGA. The CDR3 length is 15 residues. Primers used in a second PCR of about 7 to 12 cycles were a sample-barcoded 5' primer and a J-beta primer mix. TCRdb passed the 5' RACE reads through MiXCR, listing each CDR3 protein once. The data show some 940,000 distinct CDR3 sequences, about 27% seen once. The data derive from a study of blood T cells in healthy people across ages. General study points: Because donor CMV status was unknown, expanded clonotype changes were possibly confounded.

These same records also appear under a second study, on T cells of mothers and their children.

The specimen was blood. The receptor was isolated from a woman between 35 and 50 years old in good health. This chain links TRBV7-3 with TRBJ2-6, with TRBD1 matching 7 bases. The CDR3 is CASSSGQVGDNVLTF. The CDR3 DNA follows: TGTGCCAGCAGTTCTGGACAGGTTGGGGACAACGTCCTGACTTTC.